This entry is about one T cell receptor (beta chain). Looked up from germline, CDR1 is SEHNR and CDR2 is FQNEAQ (reference sequence). The CDR3 has 13 amino acids. The junction had 5 bases not matched to a gene; V was cut back by 1 base and J by 12 bases. Only patients with CD8+CD57+ cell expansion on flow cytometry were chosen for sequencing. This record belongs to a study of CD8+CD57+ T cells in acquired aplastic anemia. About the study: The DNA of sorted CD4+ and CD8+ cells averaged approximately 3.2 ug.

Genomic DNA provided the template from which TCR beta VDJ and CDR3 profiles were obtained. TCRdb redid the calling of the reads with MiXCR, one entry per CDR3 protein. Here the sample spans 180,000 or so distinct CDR3 sequences, approximately 48% being singletons. The receptor was isolated from a human donor with aplastic anemia. The chain carries TRBV7-9 and TRBJ1-1, with TRBD1 matching over 10 bases. Material for sequencing was sorted CD4+, CD8+, or CD8+CD57+ T cells (not recorded which) from PBMCs. The CDR3 sequence is CASSLGRDRGPFF. The CDR3, as DNA: TGTGCCAGCAGCTTAGGGAGGGACAGGGGACCTTTCTTT.